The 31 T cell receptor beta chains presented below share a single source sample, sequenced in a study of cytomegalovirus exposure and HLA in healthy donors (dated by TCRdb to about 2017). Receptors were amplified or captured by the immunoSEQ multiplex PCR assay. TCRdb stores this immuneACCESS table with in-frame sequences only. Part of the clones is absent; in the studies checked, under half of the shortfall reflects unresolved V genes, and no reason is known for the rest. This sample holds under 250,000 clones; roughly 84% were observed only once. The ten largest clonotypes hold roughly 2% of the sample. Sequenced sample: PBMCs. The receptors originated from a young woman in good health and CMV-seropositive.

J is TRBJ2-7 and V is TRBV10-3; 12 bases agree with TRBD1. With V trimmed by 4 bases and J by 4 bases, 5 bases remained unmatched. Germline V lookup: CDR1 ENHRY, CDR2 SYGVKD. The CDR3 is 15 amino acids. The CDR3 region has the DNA TGTGCCATCAGTGGTGAGGGACAGGGGGCTTACGAGCAGTACTTC. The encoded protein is CAISGEGQGAYEQYF.

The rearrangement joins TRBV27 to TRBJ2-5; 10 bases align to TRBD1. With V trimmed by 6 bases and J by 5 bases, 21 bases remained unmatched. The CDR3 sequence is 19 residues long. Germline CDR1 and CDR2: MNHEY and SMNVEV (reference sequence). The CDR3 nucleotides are TGTGCCAGCAGGCCTTACCTAGGGGACAGGGGAGAATTTGGGGAGACCCAGTACTTC. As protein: CASRPYLGDRGEFGETQYF.

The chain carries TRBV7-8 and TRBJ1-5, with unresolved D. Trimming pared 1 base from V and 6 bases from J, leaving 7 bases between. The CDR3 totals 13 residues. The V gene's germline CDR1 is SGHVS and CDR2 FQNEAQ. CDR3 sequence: CASSLVPVQPQHF. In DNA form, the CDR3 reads TGTGCCAGCAGCTTAGTCCCCGTTCAGCCCCAGCATTTT.

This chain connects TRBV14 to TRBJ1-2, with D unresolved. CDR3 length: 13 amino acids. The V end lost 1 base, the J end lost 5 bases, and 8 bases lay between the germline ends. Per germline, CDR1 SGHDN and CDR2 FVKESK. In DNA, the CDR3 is TGTGCCAGCAGCCAAGGACAAAGTTATGGCTACACCTTC. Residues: CASSQGQSYGYTF. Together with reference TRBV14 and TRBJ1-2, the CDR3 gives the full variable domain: EAGVTQFPSHSVIEKGQTVTLRCDPISGHDNLYWYRRVMGKEIKFLLHFVKESKQDESGMPNNRFLAERTGGTYSTLKVQPAELEDSGVYFCASSQGQSYGYTFGSGTRLTVV.

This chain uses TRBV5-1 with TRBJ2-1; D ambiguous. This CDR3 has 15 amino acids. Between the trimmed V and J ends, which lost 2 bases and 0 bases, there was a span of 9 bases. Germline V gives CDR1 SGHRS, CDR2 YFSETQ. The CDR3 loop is CASSFSESSYNEQFF. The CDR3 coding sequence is TGCGCCAGCAGCTTTTCGGAGAGCTCCTACAATGAGCAGTTCTTC.

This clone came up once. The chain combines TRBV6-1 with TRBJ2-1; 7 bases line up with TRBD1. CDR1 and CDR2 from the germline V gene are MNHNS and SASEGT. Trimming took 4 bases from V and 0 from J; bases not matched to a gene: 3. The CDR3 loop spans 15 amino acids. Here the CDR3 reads CASSARDSSYNEQFF. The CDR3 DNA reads TGTGCCAGCAGTGCTCGGGACAGCTCCTACAATGAGCAGTTCTTC.

The CDR3 region is CASSLEGLSYEQYF. CDR3 coding DNA: TGCGCCAGCAGCTTGGAGGGGTTATCCTACGAGCAGTACTTC. The chain carries TRBV5-1 and TRBJ2-7; perhaps TRBD1 as D (5 bases). The CDR3 covers 14 residues. V was pared by 0 bases and J by 1 base, with 8 bases between. Germline CDR1 and CDR2: SGHRS and YFSETQ.

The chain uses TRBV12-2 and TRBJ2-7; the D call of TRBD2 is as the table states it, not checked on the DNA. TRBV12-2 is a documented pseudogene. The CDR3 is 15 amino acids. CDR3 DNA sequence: TGTGCAAGTCGCTTAGTTGGGGGGAGTGAATACGAGCAGTACTTC. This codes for CASRLVGGSEYEQYF.

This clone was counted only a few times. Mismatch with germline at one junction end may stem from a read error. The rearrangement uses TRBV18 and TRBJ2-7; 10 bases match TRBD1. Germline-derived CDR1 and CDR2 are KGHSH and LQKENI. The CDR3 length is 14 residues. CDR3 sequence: CASAPGQGIYEQYF. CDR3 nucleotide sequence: TGTGCCAGCGCACCGGGACAGGGGATCTACGAGCAGTACTTC.

The CDR3 bases are TGTGCCAGCAGTTTATGGGACCCGGGACAGGGAGAAGGCGAGCAGTACTTC. Translated, it gives CASSLWDPGQGEGEQYF. The chain recombines TRBV28 with TRBJ2-7; 9 bases are a match to TRBD1. Germline V gene sequence: CDR1 MDHEN, CDR2 SYDVKM. V was pared by 0 bases and J by 6 bases, with 12 bases of the junction left unmatched. CDR3 length equals 17 residues.

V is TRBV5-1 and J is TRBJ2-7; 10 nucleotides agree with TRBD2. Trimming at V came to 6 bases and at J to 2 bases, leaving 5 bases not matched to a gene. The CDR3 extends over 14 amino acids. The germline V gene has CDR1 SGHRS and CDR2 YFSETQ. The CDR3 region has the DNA TGCGCCAGCACCTTAGCGGGAGGTACCTACGAGCAGTACTTC. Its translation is CASTLAGGTYEQYF.

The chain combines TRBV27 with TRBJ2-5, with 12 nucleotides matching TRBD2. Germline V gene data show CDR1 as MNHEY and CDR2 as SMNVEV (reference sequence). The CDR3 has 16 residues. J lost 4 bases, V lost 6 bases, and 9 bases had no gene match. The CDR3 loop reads CASRRLAGDLGETQYF. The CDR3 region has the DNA TGTGCCAGCAGGCGACTAGCGGGAGATCTGGGAGAGACCCAGTACTTC.

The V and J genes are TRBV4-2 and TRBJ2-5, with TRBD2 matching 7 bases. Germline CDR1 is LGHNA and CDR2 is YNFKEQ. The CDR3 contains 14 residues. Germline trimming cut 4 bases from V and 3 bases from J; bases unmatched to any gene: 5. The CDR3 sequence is CASSLGLEEETQYF. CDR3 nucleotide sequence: TGTGCCAGCAGCCTAGGACTAGAAGAAGAGACCCAGTACTTC.

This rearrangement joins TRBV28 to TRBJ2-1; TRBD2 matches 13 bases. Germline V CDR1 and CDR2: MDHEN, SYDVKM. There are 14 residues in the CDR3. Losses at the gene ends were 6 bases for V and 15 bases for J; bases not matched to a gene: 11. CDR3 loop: CASSRGLAGEDTFF. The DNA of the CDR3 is TGTGCCAGCAGCCGCGGACTAGCGGGAGAGGATACGTTCTTC.

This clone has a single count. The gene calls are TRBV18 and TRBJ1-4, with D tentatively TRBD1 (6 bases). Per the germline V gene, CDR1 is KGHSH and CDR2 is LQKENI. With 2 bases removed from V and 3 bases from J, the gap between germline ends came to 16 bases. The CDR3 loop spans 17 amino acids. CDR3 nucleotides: TGTGCCAGCTCACCAGAGAGGGGGAGAGAATCTAATGAAAAACTGTTTTTT. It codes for CASSPERGRESNEKLFF.

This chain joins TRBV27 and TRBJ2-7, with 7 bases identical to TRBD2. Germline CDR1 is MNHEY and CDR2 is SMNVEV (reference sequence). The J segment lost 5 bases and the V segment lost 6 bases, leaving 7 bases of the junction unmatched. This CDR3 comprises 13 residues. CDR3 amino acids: CASSIAGANEQYF. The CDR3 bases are TGTGCCAGCAGCATAGCGGGTGCGAACGAGCAGTACTTC.

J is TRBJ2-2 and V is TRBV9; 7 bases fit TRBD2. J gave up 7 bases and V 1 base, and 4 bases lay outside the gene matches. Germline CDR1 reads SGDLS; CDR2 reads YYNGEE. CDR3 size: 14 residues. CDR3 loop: CASSVTGTNGELFF. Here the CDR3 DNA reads TGTGCCAGCAGCGTAACCGGGACTAACGGGGAGCTGTTTTTT.

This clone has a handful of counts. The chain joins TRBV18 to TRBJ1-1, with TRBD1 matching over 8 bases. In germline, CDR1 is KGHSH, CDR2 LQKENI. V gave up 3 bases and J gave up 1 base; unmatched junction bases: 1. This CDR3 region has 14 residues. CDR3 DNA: TGTGCCAGCTCACCGGACAGGGCGAACACTGAAGCTTTCTTT. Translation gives CASSPDRANTEAFF.

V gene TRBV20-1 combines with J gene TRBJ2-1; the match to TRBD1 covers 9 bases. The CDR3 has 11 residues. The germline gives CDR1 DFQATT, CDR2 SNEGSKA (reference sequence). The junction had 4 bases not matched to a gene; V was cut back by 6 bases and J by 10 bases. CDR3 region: CSAGTGNEQFF. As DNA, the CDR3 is TGCAGTGCCGGGACAGGGAACGAGCAGTTCTTC.

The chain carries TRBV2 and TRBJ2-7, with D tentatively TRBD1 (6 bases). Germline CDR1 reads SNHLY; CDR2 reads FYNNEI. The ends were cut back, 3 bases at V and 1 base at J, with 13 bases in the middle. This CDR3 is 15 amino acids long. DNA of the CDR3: TGTGCCAGCAGTGATAGGGGGAAAGCTTCCTACGAGCAGTACTTC. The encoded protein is CASSDRGKASYEQYF.

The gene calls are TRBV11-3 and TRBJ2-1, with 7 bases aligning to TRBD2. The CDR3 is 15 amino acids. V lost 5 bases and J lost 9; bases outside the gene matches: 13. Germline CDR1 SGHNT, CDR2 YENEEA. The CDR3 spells CASSQRGETSAEQFF. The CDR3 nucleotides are TGTGCCAGCAGCCAACGTGGGGAAACTAGCGCTGAGCAGTTCTTC.

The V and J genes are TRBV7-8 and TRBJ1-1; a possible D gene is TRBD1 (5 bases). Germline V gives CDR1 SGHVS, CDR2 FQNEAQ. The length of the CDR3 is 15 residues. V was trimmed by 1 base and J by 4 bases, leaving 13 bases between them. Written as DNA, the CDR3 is TGTGCCAGCAGCTTAGAAGGGACTGCGGGCACTGAAGCTTTCTTT. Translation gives CASSLEGTAGTEAFF. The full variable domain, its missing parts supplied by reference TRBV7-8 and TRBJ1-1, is GAGVSQSPRYKVAKRGQDVALRCDPISGHVSLFWYQQALGQGPEFLTYFQNEAQLDKSGLPSDRFFAERPEGSVSTLKIQRTQQEDSAVYLCASSLEGTAGTEAFFGQGTRLTVV.

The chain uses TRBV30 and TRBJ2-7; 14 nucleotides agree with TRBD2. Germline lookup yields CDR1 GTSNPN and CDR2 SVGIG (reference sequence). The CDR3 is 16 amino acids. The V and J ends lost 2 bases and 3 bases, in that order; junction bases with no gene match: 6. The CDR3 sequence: CAWSPGTSGSNYEQYF. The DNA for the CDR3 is TGTGCCTGGAGTCCAGGGACTAGCGGGAGTAACTACGAGCAGTACTTC. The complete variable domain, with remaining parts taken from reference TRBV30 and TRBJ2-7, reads SQTIHQWPATLVQPVGSPLSLECTVEGTSNPNLYWYRQAAGRGLQLLFYSVGIGQISSEVPQNLSASRPQDRQFILSSKKLLLSDSGFYLCAWSPGTSGSNYEQYFGPGTRLTVT.

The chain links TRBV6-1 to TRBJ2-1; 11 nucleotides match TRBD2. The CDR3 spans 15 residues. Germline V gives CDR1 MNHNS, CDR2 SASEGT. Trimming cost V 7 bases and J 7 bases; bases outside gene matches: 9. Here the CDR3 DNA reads TGTGCCAGCAAAACTAGCGGGAGCTCTAAAAATGAGCAGTTCTTC. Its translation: CASKTSGSSKNEQFF.

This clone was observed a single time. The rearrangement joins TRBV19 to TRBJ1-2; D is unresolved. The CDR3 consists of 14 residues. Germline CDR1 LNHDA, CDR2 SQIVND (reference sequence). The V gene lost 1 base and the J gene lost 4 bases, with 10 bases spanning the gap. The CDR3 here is CASSIAGLSYGYTF. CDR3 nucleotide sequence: TGTGCCAGTAGTATAGCAGGACTGAGCTATGGCTACACCTTC. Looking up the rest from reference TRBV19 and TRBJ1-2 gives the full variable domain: DGGITQSPKYLFRKEGQNVTLSCEQNLNHDAMYWYRQDPGQGLRLIYYSQIVNDFQKGDIAEGYSVSREKKESFPLTVTSAQKNPTAFYLCASSIAGLSYGYTFGSGTRLTVV.

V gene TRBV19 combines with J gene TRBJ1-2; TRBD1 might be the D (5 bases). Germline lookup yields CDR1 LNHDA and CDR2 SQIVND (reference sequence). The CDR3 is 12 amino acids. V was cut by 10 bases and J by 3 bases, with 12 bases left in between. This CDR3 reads CATRDRHYGYTF. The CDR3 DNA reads TGTGCCACGCGGGACCGACACTATGGCTACACCTTC.

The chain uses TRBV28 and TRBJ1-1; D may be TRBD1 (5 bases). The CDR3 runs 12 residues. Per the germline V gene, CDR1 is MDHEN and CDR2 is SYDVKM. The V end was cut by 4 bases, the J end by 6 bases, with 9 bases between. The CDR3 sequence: CASSSTGSEAFF. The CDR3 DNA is TGTGCCAGCAGTTCAACAGGCTCTGAAGCTTTCTTT.

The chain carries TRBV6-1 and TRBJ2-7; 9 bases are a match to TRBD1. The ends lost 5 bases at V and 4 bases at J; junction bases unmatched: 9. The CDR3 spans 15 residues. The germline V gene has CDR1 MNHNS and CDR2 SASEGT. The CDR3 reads CASSTNRGLAYEQYF. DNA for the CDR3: TGTGCCAGCAGTACAAACAGGGGGCTCGCATACGAGCAGTACTTC.

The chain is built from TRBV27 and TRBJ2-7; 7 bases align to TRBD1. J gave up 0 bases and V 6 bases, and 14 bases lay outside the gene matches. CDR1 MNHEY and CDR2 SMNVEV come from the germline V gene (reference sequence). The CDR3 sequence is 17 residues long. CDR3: CASRRTGLRASSYEQYF. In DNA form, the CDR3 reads TGTGCCAGCAGGCGGACAGGCCTCCGCGCAAGCTCCTACGAGCAGTACTTC.

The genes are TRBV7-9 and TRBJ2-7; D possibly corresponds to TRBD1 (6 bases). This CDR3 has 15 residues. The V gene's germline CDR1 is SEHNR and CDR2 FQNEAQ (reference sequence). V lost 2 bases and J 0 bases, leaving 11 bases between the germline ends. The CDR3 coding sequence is TGTGCCAGCAGCTTAAGCGCAGGGGACTCCTACGAGCAGTACTTC. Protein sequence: CASSLSAGDSYEQYF.

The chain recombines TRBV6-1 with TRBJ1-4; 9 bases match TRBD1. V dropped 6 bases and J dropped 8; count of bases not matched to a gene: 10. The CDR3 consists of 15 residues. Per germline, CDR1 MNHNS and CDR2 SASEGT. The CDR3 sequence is CASRPMTGGIEKLFF. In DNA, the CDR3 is TGTGCCAGCAGACCAATGACAGGGGGTATAGAAAAACTGTTTTTT.